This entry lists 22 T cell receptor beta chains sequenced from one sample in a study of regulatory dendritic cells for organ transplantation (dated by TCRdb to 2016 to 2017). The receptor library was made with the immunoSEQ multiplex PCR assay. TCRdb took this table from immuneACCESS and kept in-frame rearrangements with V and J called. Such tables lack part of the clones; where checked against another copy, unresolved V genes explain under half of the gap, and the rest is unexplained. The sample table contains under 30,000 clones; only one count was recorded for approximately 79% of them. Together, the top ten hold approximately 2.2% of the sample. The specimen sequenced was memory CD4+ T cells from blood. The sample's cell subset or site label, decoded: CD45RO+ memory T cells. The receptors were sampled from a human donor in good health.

DNA for the CDR3: TGTGCCAGCAGTTCTAGCGGGAGGCTCATTCAGTACTTC. Its translation: CASSSSGRLIQYF. V and J are TRBV11-2 and TRBJ2-4; 11 bases line up with TRBD2. Per the germline V gene, CDR1 is SGHAT and CDR2 is FQNNGV. Trimming at V came to 6 bases and at J to 9 bases, leaving 4 bases not matched to a gene. There are 13 residues in the CDR3.

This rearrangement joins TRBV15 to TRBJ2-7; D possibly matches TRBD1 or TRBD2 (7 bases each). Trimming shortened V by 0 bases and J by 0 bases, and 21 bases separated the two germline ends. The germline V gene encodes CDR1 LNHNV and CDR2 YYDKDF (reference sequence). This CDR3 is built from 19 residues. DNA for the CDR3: TGTGCCACCAGCAGAGATGTTCGCAGGGGGGGATCAAGCTCCTACGAGCAGTACTTC. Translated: CATSRDVRRGGSSSYEQYF.

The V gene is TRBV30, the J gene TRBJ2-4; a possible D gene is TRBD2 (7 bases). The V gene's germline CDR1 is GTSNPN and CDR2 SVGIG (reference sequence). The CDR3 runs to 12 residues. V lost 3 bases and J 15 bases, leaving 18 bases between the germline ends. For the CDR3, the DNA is TGTGCCTGGAGGGGGACGCGGGGGCAGGGGTACTTC. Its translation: CAWRGTRGQGYF.

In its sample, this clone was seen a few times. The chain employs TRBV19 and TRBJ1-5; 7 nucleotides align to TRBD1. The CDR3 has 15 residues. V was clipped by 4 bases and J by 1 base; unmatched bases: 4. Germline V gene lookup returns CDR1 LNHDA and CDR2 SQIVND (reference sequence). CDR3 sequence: CASSSKGQSNQPQHF. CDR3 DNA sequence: TGTGCCAGTAGTAGCAAGGGACAGAGCAATCAGCCCCAGCATTTT.

The CDR3 reads CASRPGEGGTQYF. The CDR3 DNA sequence: TGTGCCAGCAGGCCCGGAGAGGGCGGGACCCAGTACTTC. V is TRBV7-6 and J is TRBJ2-5, with D possibly being TRBD2 (5 bases). The CDR3 runs to 13 residues. Looked up from germline, CDR1 is SGHVS and CDR2 is FNYEAQ. V dropped 6 bases and J dropped 7 bases, with 15 bases sitting between them.

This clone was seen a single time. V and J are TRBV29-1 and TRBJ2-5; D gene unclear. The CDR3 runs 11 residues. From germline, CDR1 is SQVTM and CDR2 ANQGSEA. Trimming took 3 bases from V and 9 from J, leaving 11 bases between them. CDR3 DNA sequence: TGCAGCGTTGAGGAGCTTTCGGCCCAGTACTTC. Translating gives CSVEELSAQYF.

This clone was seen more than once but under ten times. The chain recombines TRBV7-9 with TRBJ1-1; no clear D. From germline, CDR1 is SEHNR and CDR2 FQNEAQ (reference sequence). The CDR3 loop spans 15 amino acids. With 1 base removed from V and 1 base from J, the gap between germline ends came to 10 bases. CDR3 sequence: CASSLGAGWNTEAFF. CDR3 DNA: TGTGCCAGCAGCTTAGGGGCAGGATGGAACACTGAAGCTTTCTTT.

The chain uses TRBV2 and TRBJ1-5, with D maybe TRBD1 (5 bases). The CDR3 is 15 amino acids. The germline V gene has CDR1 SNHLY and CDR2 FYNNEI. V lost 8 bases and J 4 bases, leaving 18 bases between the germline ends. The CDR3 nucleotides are TGTGCCAGCGCGGGGTTGGGGCTCGGAAATCAGCCCCAGCATTTT. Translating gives CASAGLGLGNQPQHF.

This CDR3 is CSVWDRPISGNTIYF. CDR3 DNA sequence: TGCAGCGTTTGGGACAGGCCCATCTCTGGAAACACCATATATTTT. The J gene is TRBJ1-3, the V gene TRBV29-1; the match to TRBD1 covers 8 bases. This CDR3 spans 15 amino acids. Trimming took 5 bases from V and 0 from J; bases not matched to a gene: 6. CDR1 SQVTM and CDR2 ANQGSEA come from the germline V gene.

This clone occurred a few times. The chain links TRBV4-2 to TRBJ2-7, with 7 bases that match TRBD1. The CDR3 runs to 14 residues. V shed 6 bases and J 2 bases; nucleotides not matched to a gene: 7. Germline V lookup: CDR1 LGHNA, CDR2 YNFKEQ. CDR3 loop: CASSPGQGAYEQYF. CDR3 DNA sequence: TGTGCCAGCAGTCCTGGGCAGGGGGCCTACGAGCAGTACTTC.

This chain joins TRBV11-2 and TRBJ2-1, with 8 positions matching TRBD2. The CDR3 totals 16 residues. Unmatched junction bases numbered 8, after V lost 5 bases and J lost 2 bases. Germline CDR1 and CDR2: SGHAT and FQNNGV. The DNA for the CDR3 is TGTGCCAGCAGCCCCTTCGGGGGGGCCCCCTACAATGAGCAGTTCTTC. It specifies CASSPFGGAPYNEQFF.

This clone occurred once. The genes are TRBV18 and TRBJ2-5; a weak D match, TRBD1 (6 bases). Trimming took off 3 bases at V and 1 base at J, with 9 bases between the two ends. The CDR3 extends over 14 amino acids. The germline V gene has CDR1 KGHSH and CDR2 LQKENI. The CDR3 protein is CASSPPDSQETQYF. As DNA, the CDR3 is TGTGCCAGCTCACCCCCGGACAGCCAAGAGACCCAGTACTTC.

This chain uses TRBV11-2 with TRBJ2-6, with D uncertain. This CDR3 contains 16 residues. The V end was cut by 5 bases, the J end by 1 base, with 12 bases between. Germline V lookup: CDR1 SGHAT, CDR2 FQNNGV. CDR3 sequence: CASSPTGLSGANVLTF. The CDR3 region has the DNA TGTGCCAGCAGCCCCACCGGTTTATCTGGGGCCAACGTCCTGACTTTC.

DNA for the CDR3: TGCAGCGTTGTGAGGGGAAGAGGCACTGAAGCTTTCTTT. Its translation: CSVVRGRGTEAFF. J is TRBJ1-1 and V is TRBV29-1; TRBD1 might be the D (5 bases). This CDR3 has 13 residues. V lost 4 bases, J lost 4 bases, and 13 bases lay in between. Germline V lookup: CDR1 SQVTM, CDR2 ANQGSEA.

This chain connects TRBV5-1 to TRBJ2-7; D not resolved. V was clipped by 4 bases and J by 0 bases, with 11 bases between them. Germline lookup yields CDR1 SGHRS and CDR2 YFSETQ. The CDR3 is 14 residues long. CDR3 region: CASSPHASSYEQYF. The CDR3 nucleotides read TGCGCCAGCAGCCCGCACGCAAGCTCCTACGAGCAGTACTTC.

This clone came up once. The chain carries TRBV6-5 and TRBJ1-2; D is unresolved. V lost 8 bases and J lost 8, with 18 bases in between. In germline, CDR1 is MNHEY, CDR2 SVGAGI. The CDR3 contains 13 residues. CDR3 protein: CASCYEGGSGYTF. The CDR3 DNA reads TGTGCCAGCTGCTACGAAGGCGGGTCCGGCTACACCTTC.

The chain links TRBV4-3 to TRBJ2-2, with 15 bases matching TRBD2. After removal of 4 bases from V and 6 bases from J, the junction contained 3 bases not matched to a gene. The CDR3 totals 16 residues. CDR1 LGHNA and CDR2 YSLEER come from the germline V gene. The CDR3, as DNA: TGCGCCAGCAGCCCCGGACTAGCGGGGGGGGCCGGGGAGCTGTTTTTT. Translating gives CASSPGLAGGAGELFF.

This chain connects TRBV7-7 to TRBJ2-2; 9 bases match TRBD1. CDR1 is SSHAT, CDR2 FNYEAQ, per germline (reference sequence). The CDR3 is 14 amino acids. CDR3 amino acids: CATTGTGRAGELFF. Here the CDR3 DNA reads TGTGCTACAACCGGGACAGGGAGGGCCGGGGAGCTGTTTTTT.

The CDR3 nucleotides are TGTGCCAGCAGCCGGACCAGGGGTCGATACTATAATTCACCCCTCCACTTT. Translated: CASSRTRGRYYNSPLHF. The chain recombines TRBV2 with TRBJ1-6, with D maybe TRBD1 (6 bases). With 6 bases removed from V and 3 bases from J, the gap between germline ends came to 18 bases. CDR3 length: 17 residues. Germline values: CDR1 SNHLY, CDR2 FYNNEI.

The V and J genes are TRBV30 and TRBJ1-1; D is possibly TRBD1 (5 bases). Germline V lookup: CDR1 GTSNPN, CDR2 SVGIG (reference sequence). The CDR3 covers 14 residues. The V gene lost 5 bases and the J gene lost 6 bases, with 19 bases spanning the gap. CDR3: CAWDQLGGSPEAFF. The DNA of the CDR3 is TGTGCCTGGGACCAGCTTGGGGGGTCTCCTGAAGCTTTCTTT.

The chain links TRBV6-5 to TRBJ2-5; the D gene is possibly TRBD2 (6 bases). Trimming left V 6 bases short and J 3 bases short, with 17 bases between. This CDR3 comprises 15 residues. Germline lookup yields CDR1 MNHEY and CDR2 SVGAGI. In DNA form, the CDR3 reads TGTGCCAGCAGAGGGGTCCCAGGAGGGGAAGAGACCCAGTACTTC. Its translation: CASRGVPGGEETQYF.

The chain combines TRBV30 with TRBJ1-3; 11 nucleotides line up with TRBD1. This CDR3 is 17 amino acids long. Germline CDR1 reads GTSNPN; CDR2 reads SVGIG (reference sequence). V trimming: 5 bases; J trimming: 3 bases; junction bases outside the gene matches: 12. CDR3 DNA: TGTGCCTGGGGGACAGGGGGTTTTTTCAACGGTGGAAACACCATATATTTT. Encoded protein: CAWGTGGFFNGGNTIYF.